The source of this T cell receptor (beta chain) is a study of T cell responses to AZD1222 COVID-19 vaccine. Study results and caveats: When two AZD1222 doses had been given, Spike-specific TCR breadth and depth rose. Mostly white British, mostly female donors; authors suggested clonal diversity may be underestimated. At 160-218 and 743-854, vaccine-associated CD4 TCRs were dominant, and they spanned spike.

Libraries were prepared by immunoSEQ multiplex PCR; TCRdb keeps only in-frame clonotypes and omits some of them. The sample holds 70,000 to 95,000 clones; about nine tenths are singletons and the top ten take 6.9%. On this clone itself: Antigen unknown.

Losses at the gene ends were 1 base for V and 3 bases for J; bases not matched to a gene: 12. Germline CDR1 is SGHVS and CDR2 is FNYEAQ. The CDR3 covers 18 residues. Sample: peripheral blood, taken 28 days after the second AZD1222 dose. The sequence was collected from an adult who received the AZD1222 COVID-19 vaccine. V is TRBV7-6 and J is TRBJ1-2; 9 bases are a match to TRBD1. In DNA form, the CDR3 reads TGTGCCAGCAGCTTAGAGGCCCCGCCGGGACAGGGACACTATGGCTACACCTTC. This gives the protein CASSLEAPPGQGHYGYTF.